The entry below describes one T cell receptor (beta chain). Germline V gives CDR1 MGHRA, CDR2 YSYEKL. CDR3 length equals 16 residues. V was pared by 3 bases and J by 1 base, with 12 bases between. Original data processing: Reference gene primers were amplified, and this amplification served to estimate nucleated cell counts. The protocol was immunoSEQ multiplex PCR, while the TCRdb copy is restricted to in-frame clones and leaves out a portion. V and J calls and clone size are copied from that table; D and trimming were computed from the DNA. The sample includes more than 95,000 clones, approximately 90% of them seen just once. This sample is part of a study of blood T cell repertoires in COVID-19. Looking at the study overall: The origin of the acute and convalescent COVID-19 samples was the United States, Italy and Spain. Sample material is recorded as cDNA or gDNA derived from T cells, B-cell-depleted T cells, or PBMCs.

Enrollment of patients from Seattle took place during active infection, with longitudinal follow-up. This TCR came from a man in his fifties or sixties with COVID-19, enrolled during active disease. The J gene is TRBJ1-4, the V gene TRBV4-1, with D maybe TRBD1 (6 bases). Sequencing used peripheral blood. The CDR3 sequence is CASSQKGEVTNEKLFF. CDR3 bases: TGCGCCAGCAGCCAGAAGGGGGAAGTAACTAATGAAAAACTGTTTTTT.